Below, 3 T cell receptor beta chains from the same sample are listed, as sequenced in a study of glioma-infiltrating T cells. TCR alpha and beta CDR3 regions were amplified from RNA using iRepertoire nested multiplex PCR. TCRdb called the multiplex PCR reads again in MiXCR, with one record for every CDR3 protein. Among over 140,000 distinct CDR3 sequences listed, roughly two fifths were seen once. The specimen sequenced was glioma tissue, nonneoplastic brain tissue, or PBMCs (not recorded which). These receptors were collected from a human donor with low-grade glioma or glioblastoma, undergoing nonglioma brain surgery, or in good health (not recorded which).

The chain employs TRBV6-2 or TRBV6-3 and TRBJ2-5; D might be TRBD1 (6 bases). The CDR3 is 16 amino acids. Germline V gene lookup returns CDR1 MNHEY and CDR2 SVGEGT. Trimming removed 0 bases at V and 4 bases at J, with 15 bases between. As DNA, the CDR3 is TGTGCCAGCAGTTACTCCGGACAGTACTACGGAGAGACCCAGTACTTC. Protein product: CASSYSGQYYGETQYF.

J is TRBJ2-3 and V is TRBV19; 7 bases align to TRBD1. Trimming at V came to 9 bases and at J to 3 bases, leaving 12 bases not matched to a gene. Germline loops: CDR1 LNHDA, CDR2 SQIVND (reference sequence). The CDR3 runs to 15 residues. The CDR3 DNA sequence: TGTGCCAGCAGCTCTAGACAGGGTAGTACAGATACGCAGTATTTT. Translating it yields CASSSRQGSTDTQYF.

The CDR3 nucleotides read TGTGCCAGCAGCTTAGCGGCCGACAATGAGCAGTTCTTC. It translates to CASSLAADNEQFF. The chain couples TRBV7-9 to TRBJ2-1; D is unresolved. The V and J ends lost 0 bases and 5 bases respectively, with 5 bases between them. The germline V gene encodes CDR1 SEHNR and CDR2 FQNEAQ (reference sequence). This CDR3 is built from 13 residues.